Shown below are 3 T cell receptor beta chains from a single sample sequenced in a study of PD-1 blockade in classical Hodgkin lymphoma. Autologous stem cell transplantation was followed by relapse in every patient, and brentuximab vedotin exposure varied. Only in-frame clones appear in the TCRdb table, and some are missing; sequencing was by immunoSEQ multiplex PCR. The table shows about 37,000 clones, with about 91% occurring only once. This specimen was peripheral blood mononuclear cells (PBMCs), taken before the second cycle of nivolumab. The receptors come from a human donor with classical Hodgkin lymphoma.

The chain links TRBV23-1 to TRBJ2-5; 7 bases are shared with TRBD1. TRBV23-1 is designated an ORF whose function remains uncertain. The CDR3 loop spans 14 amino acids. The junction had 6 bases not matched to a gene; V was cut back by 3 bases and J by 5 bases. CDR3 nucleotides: TGCGCCAGCAGTCAGCGGACAGGCGAGGAGACCCAGTACTTC. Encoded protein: CASSQRTGEETQYF.

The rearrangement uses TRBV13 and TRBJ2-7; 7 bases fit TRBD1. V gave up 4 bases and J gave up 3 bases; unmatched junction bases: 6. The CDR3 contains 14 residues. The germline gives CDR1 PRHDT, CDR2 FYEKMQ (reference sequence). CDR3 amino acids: CASSSTGQHYEQYF. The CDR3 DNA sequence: TGTGCCAGCAGCTCGACGGGACAGCACTACGAGCAGTACTTC. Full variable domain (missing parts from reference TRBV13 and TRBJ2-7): AAGVIQSPRHLIKEKRETATLKCYPIPRHDTVYWYQQGPGQDPQFLISFYEKMQSDKGSIPDRFSAQQFSDYHSELNMSSLELGDSALYFCASSSTGQHYEQYFGPGTRLTVT.

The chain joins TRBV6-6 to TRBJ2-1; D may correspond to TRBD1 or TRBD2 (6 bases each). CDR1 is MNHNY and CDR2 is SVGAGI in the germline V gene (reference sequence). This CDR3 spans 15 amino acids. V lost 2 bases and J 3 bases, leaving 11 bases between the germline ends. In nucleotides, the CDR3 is TGTGCCAGCAGTTACCCCGGGGGCGTCTACAATGAGCAGTTCTTC. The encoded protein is CASSYPGGVYNEQFF.